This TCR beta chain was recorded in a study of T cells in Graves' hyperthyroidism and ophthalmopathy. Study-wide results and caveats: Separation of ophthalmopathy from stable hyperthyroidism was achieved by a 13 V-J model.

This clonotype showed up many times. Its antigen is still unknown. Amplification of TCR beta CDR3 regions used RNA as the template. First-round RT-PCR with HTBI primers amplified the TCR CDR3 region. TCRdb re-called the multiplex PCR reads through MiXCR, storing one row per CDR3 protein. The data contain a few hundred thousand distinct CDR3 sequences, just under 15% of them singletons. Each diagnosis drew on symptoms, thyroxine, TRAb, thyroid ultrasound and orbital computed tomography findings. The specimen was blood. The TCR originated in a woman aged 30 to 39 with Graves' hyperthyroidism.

This chain's CDR3 is CASSEPAGRTDTQYF. CDR3 sequence (DNA): TGTGCCAGCAGTGAACCAGCGGGACGCACAGATACGCAGTATTTT. The chain joins TRBV2 to TRBJ2-3, with 7 bases that match TRBD2. V lost 2 bases and J lost 1; bases outside the gene matches: 3. The CDR3 runs 15 residues. CDR1 and CDR2 (germline): SNHLY, FYNNEI.